These 2 T cell receptor beta chains were sequenced from one sample in a study of tumor and adjacent non-tumor tissue in lung cancer. TCRbeta libraries were built with three rounds of nested PCR, modified from ARM-PCR. TCRdb ran MiXCR on the multiplex PCR reads and lists one entry per CDR3 protein. In the table there are around 140,000 distinct CDR3 sequences, around 60% of which are singletons. No cell sorting was done before RNA was extracted from the tissue. Material: lung tumor tissue. The receptor source for this set is a man aged 60 to 75 with small cell lung cancer.

This clonotype was detected many times. V and J are TRBV2 and TRBJ2-1; 11 nucleotides line up with TRBD2. V lost 4 bases to trimming and J lost 6 bases; unmatched junction nucleotides: 5. Germline CDR1 reads SNHLY; CDR2 reads FYNNEI. This CDR3 comprises 15 residues. For the CDR3, the DNA is TGTGCCAGCAGTGGAATGGGACTAGCGGTCAATGAGCAGTTCTTC. Its protein product is CASSGMGLAVNEQFF. Variable domain in full (rest from reference TRBV2 and TRBJ2-1): EPEVTQTPSHQVTQMGQEVILRCVPISNHLYFYWYRQILGQKVEFLVSFYNNEISEKSEIFDDQFSVERPDGSNFTLKIRSTKLEDSAMYFCASSGMGLAVNEQFFGPGTRLTVL.

Note on this clonotype: A read error may explain this, as a much larger clone is one base away. The chain joins TRBV29-1 to TRBJ2-1; 10 positions match TRBD1. This CDR3 contains 17 residues. Germline CDR1 SQVTM, CDR2 ANQGSEA. The DNA of the CDR3 is TGCATCGTTGGCCGGGACAGGGGTACATCCGATTACAATGAGCAGTTCTTC. This translates into CIVGRDRGTSDYNEQFF.